Below, 19 T cell receptor beta chains from the same sample are listed, as sequenced in a study of long-term antiretroviral therapy in people with HIV. Researchers ran immunoSEQ v3.0 at survey level. Sequencing was performed with immunoSEQ multiplex PCR; in TCRdb, only in-frame clones are kept and a portion is missing. Here the sample spans 35,000 or so clones, around four fifths being singletons. Sequences were derived from unsorted PBMCs, sampled 0.4 years before starting antiretroviral therapy. The source is a man between 18 and 29 years old with HIV.

This chain uses TRBV28 with TRBJ2-5; 9 positions match TRBD1. Germline values: CDR1 MDHEN, CDR2 SYDVKM. J was trimmed by 4 bases and V by 3 bases; bases with no gene match: 18. The CDR3 totals 19 residues. CDR3 bases: TGTGCCAGCAGTTTTCCCGGGGGGTTACGGGACAGGGATGCAGAGACCCAGTACTTC. It specifies CASSFPGGLRDRDAETQYF.

This clone appeared once. The chain has TRBV6-4 and TRBJ1-5; tentative D call: TRBD1 (5 bases). The germline V gene encodes CDR1 MRHNA and CDR2 SNTAGT. V was shortened by 8 bases and J by 3 bases, with 20 bases between the two germline ends. The CDR3 runs to 16 residues. In DNA, the CDR3 is TGTGCCAGCCCCGCCTTCGCACAGGAGTCCAATCAGCCCCAGCATTTT. It is translated as CASPAFAQESNQPQHF.

The rearrangement uses TRBV4-3 and TRBJ1-1; possibly TRBD1 for D (5 bases). CDR1 LGHNA and CDR2 YSLEER come from the germline V gene. Trimming left V 0 bases short and J 2 bases short, with 22 bases between. This CDR3 is built from 19 residues. The CDR3 bases are TGCGCCAGCAGCCAAGATACCCTCCCAGGGTCCTACATTAACACTGAAGCTTTCTTT. Translation: CASSQDTLPGSYINTEAFF.

The chain is built from TRBV5-4 and TRBJ1-3; D gene unclear. Germline V gene lookup returns CDR1 SGHNT and CDR2 YYREEE (reference sequence). This CDR3 comprises 14 residues. V lost 2 bases and J lost 4, with 10 bases in between. CDR3 DNA: TGTGCCAGCAGCTTCGGGGTTTTAGGAAACACCATATATTTT. Translating gives CASSFGVLGNTIYF.

The CDR3 DNA reads as TGTGCCAGCAGCTTGGGGGACAGCCCCTACGAGCAGTACTTC. Translated, it gives CASSLGDSPYEQYF. The rearrangement joins TRBV5-4 to TRBJ2-7, with TRBD1 matching 7 bases. Germline V gene sequence: CDR1 SGHNT, CDR2 YYREEE (reference sequence). The trim removed 0 bases at V and 2 bases at J, leaving 2 bases unmatched. The CDR3 extends over 14 amino acids.

The CDR3 spells CASSFWDSDMDTQYF. CDR3 bases: TGCGCCAGCAGCTTCTGGGACAGCGATATGGATACGCAGTATTTT. The chain has TRBV5-1 and TRBJ2-3, with TRBD1 matching over 7 bases. V lost 2 bases and J lost 6; bases outside the gene matches: 9. This CDR3 comprises 15 residues. From germline, CDR1 is SGHRS and CDR2 YFSETQ.

The chain combines TRBV6-5 with TRBJ2-7; D not certain. The CDR3 sequence is 15 residues long. V dropped 0 bases and J dropped 3 bases, with 12 bases sitting between them. Germline loops: CDR1 MNHEY, CDR2 SVGAGI. The CDR3 protein is CASSYSGPSDYEQYF. CDR3 in DNA: TGTGCCAGCAGTTACTCCGGTCCCTCCGACTACGAGCAGTACTTC.

The chain is built from TRBV2 and TRBJ2-3, with no clear D. In germline, CDR1 is SNHLY, CDR2 FYNNEI. The CDR3 has 14 residues. The V and J ends lost 3 bases and 1 base respectively, with 8 bases between them. The CDR3 loop is CASSELPGTDTQYF. The CDR3, as DNA: TGTGCCAGCAGTGAGCTCCCTGGCACAGATACGCAGTATTTT.

A few counts support this clone. CDR3 nucleotide sequence: TGCGCCAGCAGCTTGACAGGGTCCGAAGGAAACACCTTC. This translates into CASSLTGSEGNTF. The chain combines TRBV5-1 with TRBJ1-2; TRBD1 is a possible D gene (6 bases). CDR3 length: 13 amino acids. V was clipped by 1 base and J by 12 bases, with 16 bases between them. CDR1 and CDR2 from the germline V gene are SGHRS and YFSETQ.

V is TRBV20-1 and J is TRBJ2-1; D is undetermined. V lost 4 bases to trimming and J lost 13 bases, with 8 bases between them. The length of the CDR3 is 9 residues. CDR1 DFQATT and CDR2 SNEGSKA come from the germline V gene (reference sequence). CDR3 nucleotides: TGCAGTGCTACCGAGTGTCAGTTCTTC. Translation: CSATECQFF.

The V and J genes are TRBV28 and TRBJ2-1; 10 bases map to TRBD2. Germline V CDR1 and CDR2: MDHEN, SYDVKM. With V trimmed by 7 bases and J by 9 bases, 9 bases remained unmatched. This CDR3 contains 14 residues. The CDR3 sequence is CASTQREGLSEQFF. For the CDR3, the DNA is TGTGCCAGCACTCAGCGGGAGGGCCTTAGTGAGCAGTTCTTC.

The J gene is TRBJ2-3, the V gene TRBV5-1, with 11 positions matching TRBD2. CDR3 length: 14 residues. Germline values: CDR1 SGHRS, CDR2 YFSETQ. The J segment lost 4 bases and the V segment lost 4 bases, leaving 2 bases of the junction unmatched. The CDR3 nucleotides are TGCGCCAGCAGCCTTAGCGGGAGGGCAGATACGCAGTATTTT. Protein product: CASSLSGRADTQYF.

The chain joins TRBV29-1 to TRBJ1-3, with D uncertain. This CDR3 comprises 13 residues. Germline assignment: CDR1 SQVTM and CDR2 ANQGSEA. V was trimmed by 6 bases and J by 4 bases, leaving 13 bases between them. The CDR3 DNA sequence: TGCAGCGTGCGTTCGGGGTCGGGAAACACCATATATTTT. Translated, it gives CSVRSGSGNTIYF.

The V call is TRBV5-1, the J call TRBJ2-1; 8 nucleotides line up with TRBD1. The CDR3 runs to 16 residues. V dropped 4 bases and J dropped 0; count of bases not matched to a gene: 6. Germline V gene sequence: CDR1 SGHRS, CDR2 YFSETQ. The CDR3 DNA reads TGCGCCAGCAGCCCGTCGACAGGGGCCTCCTACAATGAGCAGTTCTTC. Translated: CASSPSTGASYNEQFF.

This chain joins TRBV18 and TRBJ2-1, with 9 bases matching TRBD2. The CDR3 sequence is 17 residues long. Trimming at V came to 3 bases and at J to 7 bases, leaving 13 bases not matched to a gene. Germline CDR1 reads KGHSH; CDR2 reads LQKENI. The CDR3 region is CASSPPRGREGNNEQFF. CDR3 sequence (DNA): TGTGCCAGCTCACCCCCCCGGGGGCGGGAGGGAAATAATGAGCAGTTCTTC.

J is TRBJ1-1 and V is TRBV27, with D maybe TRBD1 (5 bases). The CDR3 consists of 18 residues. Trimming shortened V by 1 base and J by 3 bases, and 21 bases separated the two germline ends. Germline V gene sequence: CDR1 MNHEY, CDR2 SMNVEV (reference sequence). The CDR3 reads CASSLLGGLGVWDTEAFF. CDR3 DNA: TGTGCCAGCAGTTTATTGGGGGGACTTGGGGTGTGGGACACTGAAGCTTTCTTT.

V gene TRBV21-1 combines with J gene TRBJ2-1; no DNA check was done on the table's D call, TRBD2. TRBV21-1 is tagged as a pseudogene. This CDR3 spans 17 amino acids. The CDR3: CASSNRLAGISYNEQFF. CDR3 nucleotide sequence: TGTGCCAGCAGTAATAGGCTAGCGGGAATATCCTACAATGAGCAGTTCTTC.

The chain carries TRBV7-2 and TRBJ2-1; 7 nucleotides match TRBD1. The CDR3 totals 15 residues. CDR1 and CDR2 from the germline V gene are SGHTA and FQGNSA. With 3 bases clipped from V and 9 bases from J, the junction kept 11 bases outside the gene matches. The CDR3 DNA follows: TGTGCCAGCAGCTTCGGGGCAGGGGGAACGGTTGAGCAGTTCTTC. Translated: CASSFGAGGTVEQFF.

The chain couples TRBV19 to TRBJ1-2; 9 bases line up with TRBD1. The CDR3 has 13 residues. CDR1 and CDR2 from the germline V gene are LNHDA and SQIVND (reference sequence). J gave up 12 bases and V 3 bases, and 8 bases lay outside the gene matches. CDR3 sequence: CASSIGGTGIHTF. Here the CDR3 DNA reads TGTGCCAGTAGTATCGGCGGGACAGGGATCCACACCTTC.